These 16 T cell receptor beta chains were all obtained from the same sample, sequenced in a study of technical replicates of blood from several donors (dated 2017 in TCRdb). The library relied on the immunoSEQ multiplex PCR assay. Sourced from immuneACCESS, this table was stored by TCRdb with only in-frame sequences that have V and J called. A share of the clones is absent; for the studies checked, an unresolved V gene accounts for under half, and the remainder has no known explanation. Counted in this sample were 79,000 or so clones; about 92% of them appeared once. The ten largest clones take up about 0.36% of the sample. Sequenced input: T cells isolated from PBMCs. The receptors shown here come from a human donor in good health.

The genes are TRBV28 and TRBJ2-2; 10 positions agree with TRBD1. The V and J ends lost 4 bases and 2 bases, in that order; junction bases with no gene match: 1. CDR3 size: 15 residues. Germline CDR1 reads MDHEN; CDR2 reads SYDVKM. As DNA, the CDR3 is TGTGCCAGCAGTTGGGACAGGGGAAACACCGGGGAGCTGTTTTTT. The encoded protein is CASSWDRGNTGELFF.

The rearrangement uses TRBV9 and TRBJ2-3, with 7 bases identical to TRBD2. Germline V gives CDR1 SGDLS, CDR2 YYNGEE. V shed 0 bases and J 0 bases; nucleotides not matched to a gene: 13. The CDR3 extends over 19 amino acids. The CDR3 DNA sequence: TGTGCCAGCAGCGTAGAAGGGGTGGGGCTAGCGGTTAGCACAGATACGCAGTATTTT. Protein sequence: CASSVEGVGLAVSTDTQYF.

V and J are TRBV11-2 and TRBJ2-7; 8 positions match TRBD2. The CDR3 contains 14 residues. The trim removed 3 bases at V and 0 bases at J, leaving 1 base unmatched. Germline V gives CDR1 SGHAT, CDR2 FQNNGV. Written as DNA, the CDR3 is TGTGCCAGCAGCTTGGGACTAGGCTCCTACGAGCAGTACTTC. Translation: CASSLGLGSYEQYF.

The rearrangement joins TRBV13 to TRBJ2-3; D is uncertain. The CDR3 loop spans 14 amino acids. V lost 0 bases, J lost 5 bases, and 9 bases lay in between. Germline CDR1 PRHDT, CDR2 FYEKMQ (reference sequence). CDR3 DNA sequence: TGTGCCAGCAGCTTAGGTTCGAGAGGAGATACGCAGTATTTT. Translation: CASSLGSRGDTQYF. Full variable domain (outside the CDR3, taken from reference TRBV13 and TRBJ2-3): AAGVIQSPRHLIKEKRETATLKCYPIPRHDTVYWYQQGPGQDPQFLISFYEKMQSDKGSIPDRFSAQQFSDYHSELNMSSLELGDSALYFCASSLGSRGDTQYFGPGTRLTVL.

The chain joins TRBV9 to TRBJ1-3, with D possibly matching TRBD1 (5 bases). Trimming shortened V by 4 bases and J by 0 bases, and 14 bases separated the two germline ends. CDR3 length: 16 amino acids. The germline CDR1 and CDR2 sequences are SGDLS and YYNGEE. CDR3 bases: TGTGCCAGCAGCCCGCGGACACGGACCTCTGGAAACACCATATATTTT. Its protein is CASSPRTRTSGNTIYF.

The chain carries TRBV4-3 and TRBJ2-7, with D possibly matching TRBD2 (6 bases). V lost 0 bases to trimming and J lost 1 base, with 10 bases between them. The V gene's germline CDR1 is LGHNA and CDR2 YSLEER. The CDR3 length is 15 residues. The chain's CDR3 is CASSQELAVSYEQYF. The CDR3 nucleotides are TGCGCCAGCAGCCAAGAATTAGCGGTTTCCTACGAGCAGTACTTC.

This chain links TRBV6-1 with TRBJ1-2, with 8 bases that match TRBD1. CDR1 MNHNS and CDR2 SASEGT come from the germline V gene. Trimming cost V 7 bases and J 6 bases; bases outside gene matches: 7. The CDR3 sequence is 13 residues long. CDR3: CASKPRGPHGYTF. DNA for the CDR3: TGTGCCAGCAAGCCCAGGGGGCCCCATGGCTACACCTTC.

This chain joins TRBV5-1 and TRBJ2-7; TRBD2 might be the D (6 bases). Trimming stripped 4 bases from V and 2 bases from J, with 10 bases between. The CDR3 runs to 13 residues. Per the germline V gene, CDR1 is SGHRS and CDR2 is YFSETQ. DNA for the CDR3: TGCGCCAGCAGCATCCGGGAGACCTACGAGCAGTACTTC. Amino acids: CASSIRETYEQYF. The full variable domain, its missing parts supplied by reference TRBV5-1 and TRBJ2-7, is KAGVTQTPRYLIKTRGQQVTLSCSPISGHRSVSWYQQTPGQGLQFLFEYFSETQRNKGNFPGRFSGRQFSNSRSEMNVSTLELGDSALYLCASSIRETYEQYFGPGTRLTVT.

CDR3 nucleotide sequence: TGTGCCAGTGTCCCAGGGGCTAACACTGAAGCTTTCTTT. Its protein product is CASVPGANTEAFF. This chain joins TRBV6-5 and TRBJ1-1, with TRBD1 as a possible D gene (6 bases). Germline values: CDR1 MNHEY, CDR2 SVGAGI. The CDR3 sequence is 13 residues long. The ends were cut back, 9 bases at V and 2 bases at J, with 13 bases in the middle.

This clone appeared a few times. The identical CDR3 is also encoded by other nucleotide sequences in the sample. V gene TRBV30 combines with J gene TRBJ1-1; 7 bases align to TRBD1. V shed 3 bases, J shed 2 bases, and the junction held 3 bases outside the gene matches. The CDR3 is 13 residues long. Germline V lookup: CDR1 GTSNPN, CDR2 SVGIG (reference sequence). Here the CDR3 reads CAWSRQGNTEAFF. CDR3 DNA sequence: TGTGCCTGGAGCAGACAGGGAAACACTGAAGCTTTCTTT.

This clone was recorded only once. The gene calls are TRBV9 and TRBJ2-7, with D tentatively TRBD1 (5 bases). This CDR3 region has 15 residues. V lost 3 bases and J 3 bases, leaving 16 bases between the germline ends. Germline V gives CDR1 SGDLS, CDR2 YYNGEE. CDR3: CASSAEGDSYYEQYF. The CDR3, as DNA: TGTGCCAGCAGCGCAGAAGGAGACAGTTACTACGAGCAGTACTTC.

V gene TRBV6-1 combines with J gene TRBJ2-7; 8 nucleotides align to TRBD1. Germline values: CDR1 MNHNS, CDR2 SASEGT. The trim removed 2 bases at V and 4 bases at J, leaving 4 bases unmatched. The CDR3 spans 14 residues. Written as DNA, the CDR3 is TGTGCCAGCAGTGAAATCGGGACAGGATACGAGCAGTACTTC. Encoded protein: CASSEIGTGYEQYF.

V and J are TRBV7-9 and TRBJ2-5; 9 bases agree with TRBD1. Per germline, CDR1 SEHNR and CDR2 FQNEAQ (reference sequence). The CDR3 loop spans 16 amino acids. J lost 5 bases, V lost 1 base, and 8 bases had no gene match. The CDR3 region has the DNA TGTGCCAGCAGCTTAGTTCGGCCCGACAGGGGGGAGACCCAGTACTTC. Protein: CASSLVRPDRGETQYF.

The chain links TRBV4-3 to TRBJ2-7; 11 nucleotides agree with TRBD2. J lost 0 bases, V lost 1 base, and 14 bases had no gene match. Germline V lookup: CDR1 LGHNA, CDR2 YSLEER. The CDR3 is 20 residues long. The CDR3 region has the DNA TGCGCCAGCAGCCAAGCCCGGAGAGAGACTAGCGGGATTACCTCCTACGAGCAGTACTTC. Encoded protein: CASSQARRETSGITSYEQYF.

This sequence joins TRBV10-3 and TRBJ1-1; D is unclear. The CDR3 runs to 12 residues. Germline assignment: CDR1 ENHRY and CDR2 SYGVKD. V lost 10 bases and J lost 3, with 12 bases in between. The CDR3 loop reads CATRTRDTEAFF. For the CDR3, the DNA is TGTGCCACCCGAACTAGGGACACTGAAGCTTTCTTT.

The CDR3 DNA reads TGTGCCAGTATACAGGGCTTCTATGGCTACACCTTC. Protein product: CASIQGFYGYTF. The chain is built from TRBV19 and TRBJ1-2; D possibly corresponds to TRBD1 (6 bases). There are 12 residues in the CDR3. The germline gives CDR1 LNHDA, CDR2 SQIVND (reference sequence). V lost 7 bases and J lost 4, with 10 bases in between.